The T cell receptor beta chain described here comes from a study of TIL therapy for anti-PD-1-resistant metastatic lung cancer. The CDR3 consists of 14 residues. The germline V gene encodes CDR1 SGHAT and CDR2 FQNNGV. V gave up 4 bases and J gave up 4 bases, with 14 bases separating them. Time point indicated: pre-treatment sample, taken before nivolumab and TIL therapy. Sequencing used immunoSEQ v3. Profiled with immunoSEQ multiplex PCR; TCRdb holds only in-frame clones, not every one. In the table there are around 15,000 clones, roughly 72% of which are singletons. This specimen consisted of blood, obtained at baseline. The clonotype comes from a person aged 25 to 85 with non-small cell lung cancer. The chain employs TRBV11-2 and TRBJ2-7; D is tentatively TRBD1 or TRBD2 (6 bases each). The CDR3 DNA reads as TGTGCCAGCAGCTGGTACCAGGGGAGGTACGAGCAGTACTTC. Its protein is CASSWYQGRYEQYF.